These 20 T cell receptor beta chains were all obtained from the same sample, sequenced in a study of shared clonotypes between healthy human individuals. Here immunoSEQ multiplex PCR was the method, and the copy in TCRdb shows in-frame clones only, minus some. The sample has about 550,000 clones; about 95% are singletons. CD45RO-negative cells were positively selected for CCR7, leaving out terminally differentiated effector memory CD45RA+ cells. The sequenced sample was naive CD8+ T cells sorted from blood. Source of these receptors: a woman aged 25 to 39 in good health.

This clone came up once. This chain links TRBV21-1 with TRBJ1-4. TRBV21-1 is termed a pseudogene. The CDR3 consists of 13 residues. The CDR3 here is CASSMGVAEKLFF. In DNA, the CDR3 is TGTGCCAGCAGCATGGGGGTGGCTGAAAAACTGTTTTTT.

This sequence joins TRBV9 and TRBJ1-2; D gene unclear. V was clipped by 3 bases and J by 4 bases, with 16 bases between them. CDR3 size: 15 residues. CDR1 is SGDLS and CDR2 is YYNGEE in the germline V gene. DNA of the CDR3: TGTGCCAGCAGCGGATGGACCCTATCTAGCTATGGCTACACCTTC. This gives the protein CASSGWTLSSYGYTF.

V gene TRBV29-1 combines with J gene TRBJ2-7, with a tentative D call TRBD1 (6 bases). Trimming pared 6 bases from V and 4 bases from J, leaving 16 bases between. This CDR3 spans 13 amino acids. The germline V gene has CDR1 SQVTM and CDR2 ANQGSEA. CDR3 amino acids: CSVQGGSSYEQYF. CDR3 DNA: TGCAGCGTACAGGGTGGATCCTCGTACGAGCAGTACTTC.

V is TRBV28 and J is TRBJ2-1, with 13 bases lining up with TRBD2. The V gene end was trimmed by 3 bases and the J gene end by 5 bases; junction bases not matched to a gene: 4. Germline values: CDR1 MDHEN, CDR2 SYDVKM. The CDR3 extends over 16 amino acids. The CDR3 DNA sequence: TGTGCCAGCAGTTTCCCCGGACTAGCGGGAGACAATGAGCAGTTCTTC. Translated: CASSFPGLAGDNEQFF.

The V and J genes are TRBV10-3 and TRBJ2-7, with D tentatively TRBD1 (6 bases). The CDR3 consists of 14 residues. Germline V gene lookup returns CDR1 ENHRY and CDR2 SYGVKD. V dropped 6 bases and J dropped 3 bases, with 15 bases sitting between them. Here the CDR3 reads CAISVTGHSYEQYF. Here the CDR3 DNA reads TGTGCCATCAGCGTTACGGGACATAGCTACGAGCAGTACTTC.

The chain uses TRBV27 and TRBJ2-7, with D perhaps being TRBD1 or TRBD2 (5 bases each). CDR3 size: 13 residues. V was clipped by 3 bases and J by 7 bases, with 13 bases between them. CDR1 and CDR2 (germline): MNHEY, SMNVEV (reference sequence). The CDR3 region has the DNA TGTGCCAGCAGTTTCGGGGCAGAATGGGAGCAGTACTTC. It yields the protein CASSFGAEWEQYF.

The chain carries TRBV4-2 and TRBJ1-1; D unresolved. There are 14 residues in the CDR3. V was shortened by 0 bases and J by 3 bases, with 8 bases between the two germline ends. Germline CDR1 is LGHNA and CDR2 is YNFKEQ. CDR3 residues: CASSQDVSYTEAFF. CDR3 coding DNA: TGTGCCAGCAGCCAAGATGTCAGCTACACTGAAGCTTTCTTT.

On this clone: The sample carries other DNA sequences with the same CDR3. The V gene is TRBV4-1, the J gene TRBJ2-1, with 10 bases aligning to TRBD2. The CDR3 extends over 16 amino acids. V shed 3 bases and J 6 bases; nucleotides not matched to a gene: 8. CDR1 and CDR2 (germline): MGHRA, YSYEKL. The CDR3 bases are TGCGCCAGCAGCCAGGGGGGTCTAGCGGGAGTCAATGAGCAGTTCTTC. Protein product: CASSQGGLAGVNEQFF.

This chain uses TRBV4-1 with TRBJ2-7; D tentatively fits TRBD1 or TRBD2 (5 bases each). V was pared by 1 base and J by 2 bases, with 9 bases between. Germline V CDR1 and CDR2: MGHRA, YSYEKL. This CDR3 contains 14 residues. The CDR3 DNA reads TGCGCCAGCAGCCAAGCGAGGGGTCCCTACGAGCAGTACTTC. It encodes CASSQARGPYEQYF.

V gene TRBV27 combines with J gene TRBJ2-2; D uncertain. This CDR3 is built from 15 residues. V was pared by 5 bases and J by 3 bases, with 13 bases between. Germline V lookup: CDR1 MNHEY, CDR2 SMNVEV (reference sequence). The CDR3 is CASSTAYGHTGELFF. The CDR3 coding sequence is TGTGCCAGCAGTACCGCTTACGGCCACACCGGGGAGCTGTTTTTT.

The V gene is TRBV11-2, the J gene TRBJ2-1, with D tentatively TRBD2 (5 bases). The V end lost 0 bases, the J end lost 5 bases, and 17 bases lay between the germline ends. CDR3 length equals 17 residues. The germline gives CDR1 SGHAT, CDR2 FQNNGV. The CDR3 DNA reads TGTGCCAGCAGCTTAGATTTCACGGTAGCGCAAAACAATGAGCAGTTCTTC. This translates into CASSLDFTVAQNNEQFF.

The chain joins TRBV27 to TRBJ2-7, with TRBD1 identical over 8 bases. The germline gives CDR1 MNHEY, CDR2 SMNVEV (reference sequence). Unmatched junction bases numbered 10, after V lost 4 bases and J lost 2 bases. This CDR3 comprises 16 residues. The CDR3 coding sequence is TGTGCCAGCAGTTCCTCGACAGGGGTAGTAACCTACGAGCAGTACTTC. This codes for CASSSSTGVVTYEQYF.

The chain combines TRBV7-9 with TRBJ1-5; tentative D call: TRBD1 (5 bases). The CDR3 has 15 amino acids. CDR1 is SEHNR, CDR2 FQNEAQ, per germline (reference sequence). V lost 5 bases and J 2 bases, leaving 13 bases between the germline ends. For the CDR3, the DNA is TGTGCCAGCAGCCCATCATCGGGGGGCAATCAGCCCCAGCATTTT. It codes for CASSPSSGGNQPQHF.

The CDR3: CASSPSGSMRSTDTQYF. CDR3 bases: TGCGCCAGCAGTCCTAGCGGGAGTATGAGAAGCACAGATACGCAGTATTTT. The genes are TRBV4-1 and TRBJ2-3, with 10 bases matching TRBD2. The junction had 9 bases not matched to a gene; V was cut back by 6 bases and J by 0 bases. Germline V gene sequence: CDR1 MGHRA, CDR2 YSYEKL. The CDR3 runs 17 residues.

The chain couples TRBV27 to TRBJ1-5, with a weak D call TRBD1 (5 bases). The CDR3 has 14 residues. Germline V gene data show CDR1 as MNHEY and CDR2 as SMNVEV (reference sequence). Trimming shortened V by 2 bases and J by 6 bases, and 11 bases separated the two germline ends. CDR3 in amino acids: CASSLGAGFQPQHF. The CDR3 region has the DNA TGTGCCAGCAGTTTAGGGGCGGGATTTCAGCCCCAGCATTTT.

The chain joins TRBV14 to TRBJ2-3; tentative D call: TRBD1 (6 bases). The CDR3 contains 16 residues. Trimming removed 4 bases from V and 2 bases from J, with 16 bases in between. Germline CDR1 reads SGHDN; CDR2 reads FVKESK. The CDR3 spells CASSRFGTPNTDTQYF. In DNA, the CDR3 is TGTGCCAGCAGCCGTTTTGGGACACCTAACACAGATACGCAGTATTTT. The whole variable domain, filled in from reference TRBV14 and TRBJ2-3, reads EAGVTQFPSHSVIEKGQTVTLRCDPISGHDNLYWYRRVMGKEIKFLLHFVKESKQDESGMPNNRFLAERTGGTYSTLKVQPAELEDSGVYFCASSRFGTPNTDTQYFGPGTRLTVL.

The rearrangement joins TRBV10-2 to TRBJ1-4, with 7 nucleotides matching TRBD1. The V segment lost 6 bases and the J segment 5 bases; nucleotides outside the gene matches: 6. CDR3 length: 14 residues. Germline values: CDR1 WSHSY, CDR2 SAAADI. In DNA form, the CDR3 reads TGCGCCAGCAGAGCCGGGACAGAGAATGAAAAACTGTTTTTT. The encoded protein is CASRAGTENEKLFF.

The rearrangement uses TRBV5-4 and TRBJ2-1; possibly TRBD2 for D (5 bases). Germline CDR1 SGHNT, CDR2 YYREEE (reference sequence). This CDR3 has 15 residues. V shed 4 bases and J shed 0 bases, with 11 bases lying between them. DNA of the CDR3: TGTGCCAGCAGCCTGCGGGCGAGCTCCTACAATGAGCAGTTCTTC. Its protein is CASSLRASSYNEQFF.

This chain connects TRBV2 to TRBJ2-7; 13 positions agree with TRBD2. CDR1 SNHLY and CDR2 FYNNEI come from the germline V gene. This CDR3 is built from 17 residues. V lost 5 bases to trimming and J lost 0 bases; unmatched junction nucleotides: 7. CDR3 bases: TGTGCCAGCAGTCCTACTAGCGGGAGGGCCCGCTCCTACGAGCAGTACTTC. It yields the protein CASSPTSGRARSYEQYF. Variable domain in full (rest from reference TRBV2 and TRBJ2-7): EPEVTQTPSHQVTQMGQEVILRCVPISNHLYFYWYRQILGQKVEFLVSFYNNEISEKSEIFDDQFSVERPDGSNFTLKIRSTKLEDSAMYFCASSPTSGRARSYEQYFGPGTRLTVT.

The count of this clone is one. The rearrangement uses TRBV7-9 and TRBJ2-1, with 8 bases fitting TRBD2. The CDR3 length is 11 residues. With V trimmed by 5 bases and J by 15 bases, 6 bases remained unmatched. Per the germline V gene, CDR1 is SEHNR and CDR2 is FQNEAQ (reference sequence). The CDR3 here is CASSEGLVRFF. Here the CDR3 DNA reads TGTGCCAGCAGCGAGGGACTAGTTAGGTTCTTC.